The clone carrying this TCR beta chain was detected many times. Germline CDR1 and CDR2: LGHDT and YNNKEL (reference sequence). V was pared by 0 bases and J by 7 bases, with 13 bases between. This CDR3 contains 14 residues. The record originates from a study of T cells in Graves' hyperthyroidism and ophthalmopathy. Regions amplified from RNA transcripts were the TCR beta CDR3 regions. RT-PCR in the first round (using the HTBI primer set) targeted the TCR CDR3. One entry per CDR3 protein results from TCRdb running MiXCR on the multiplex PCR reads. The repertoire consists of over 450,000 distinct CDR3 sequences, with approximately 15% occurring once and the leading ten covering less than 20%.

Material for sequencing was blood. The rearrangement links TRBV3-1 to TRBJ2-7; D is unclear. The receptor comes from a young woman with Graves' hyperthyroidism. As DNA, the CDR3 is TGTGCCAGCAGCCAAGACCCCCCTCCGCGGGAGCAGTACTTC. It yields the protein CASSQDPPPREQYF.